Shown below are 27 T cell receptor beta chains from a single sample sequenced in a study of blood T cell repertoires in COVID-19. Some clones are missing from TCRdb's copy, which holds only in-frame ones; the method was immunoSEQ multiplex PCR. Altogether 250,000 to 300,000 clones are present, 91% being singletons, with the ten largest covering 2.2%. Sequenced material: peripheral blood. These receptors came from a woman under 40 with COVID-19, enrolled during active disease.

The chain recombines TRBV12-5 with TRBJ1-2; TRBD1 matches 7 bases. The length of the CDR3 is 15 residues. V shed 1 base, J shed 1 base, and the junction held 3 bases outside the gene matches. CDR1 LGHNT and CDR2 FRNRAP come from the germline V gene. This chain's CDR3 is CASGLGQGFNYGYTF. The CDR3 DNA follows: TGTGCTAGTGGTTTGGGACAGGGTTTTAACTATGGCTACACCTTC.

This chain connects TRBV18 to TRBJ2-2; perhaps TRBD2 as D (6 bases). The V end lost 0 bases, the J end lost 1 base, and 9 bases lay between the germline ends. Per the germline V gene, CDR1 is KGHSH and CDR2 is LQKENI. The length of the CDR3 is 16 residues. The CDR3 sequence is CASSPPLAQNTGELFF. The CDR3, as DNA: TGTGCCAGCTCACCACCCCTAGCGCAGAACACCGGGGAGCTGTTTTTT.

The chain links TRBV19 to TRBJ1-2, with D hard to call. Trimming removed 0 bases from V and 1 base from J, with 9 bases in between. The CDR3 has 15 residues. Germline V gives CDR1 LNHDA, CDR2 SQIVND (reference sequence). The CDR3 DNA reads as TGTGCCAGTAGTATAGATGGTGTCTATAACTATGGCTACACCTTC. Encoded protein: CASSIDGVYNYGYTF.

The chain carries TRBV11-2 and TRBJ2-7; TRBD1 might be the D (6 bases). V shed 3 bases and J shed 2 bases, with 17 bases lying between them. Germline loops: CDR1 SGHAT, CDR2 FQNNGV. This CDR3 has 16 amino acids. CDR3 amino acids: CASSLGARDTAYEQYF. CDR3 coding DNA: TGTGCCAGCAGCTTGGGGGCCCGGGACACAGCCTACGAGCAGTACTTC.

This chain links TRBV3-1 (or the pseudogene TRBV3-2) with TRBJ1-6; D gene uncertain. The CDR3 consists of 15 residues. Germline V lookup: CDR1 LGHDT, CDR2 YNNKEL (reference sequence). V was clipped by 1 base and J by 9 bases, with 13 bases between them. DNA for the CDR3: TGTGCCAGCAGCCAAGGTCGTGTAAACTTTTCACCCCTCCACTTT. Its protein is CASSQGRVNFSPLHF.

V and J are TRBV28 and TRBJ1-1, with 8 bases identical to TRBD1. J lost 5 bases, V lost 1 base, and 6 bases had no gene match. The CDR3 spans 15 residues. CDR1 is MDHEN and CDR2 is SYDVKM in the germline V gene. CDR3 nucleotides: TGTGCCAGCAGTTTATCGGCAGGGGGCTTGACTGAAGCTTTCTTT. Its translation is CASSLSAGGLTEAFF.

The V call is TRBV5-1, the J call TRBJ2-3; possible D gene TRBD1, 6 bases. The CDR3 consists of 14 residues. Germline values: CDR1 SGHRS, CDR2 YFSETQ. The germline V and J ends were trimmed by 7 bases and 2 bases, with 14 bases remaining between them. CDR3 sequence: CASGGQALTDTQYF. DNA for the CDR3: TGCGCCAGCGGGGGCCAGGCTCTCACAGATACGCAGTATTTT.

The V call is TRBV19, the J call TRBJ2-3; no firm D call. The CDR3 loop spans 13 amino acids. The V end was cut by 5 bases, the J end by 5 bases, with 11 bases between. Looked up from germline, CDR1 is LNHDA and CDR2 is SQIVND (reference sequence). The CDR3 nucleotides are TGTGCCAGTAGTCCTGGAGTAGGAGATACGCAGTATTTT. It is translated as CASSPGVGDTQYF.

The chain has TRBV30 and TRBJ2-1; 14 bases match TRBD2. The V gene end was trimmed by 5 bases and the J gene end by 8 bases; junction bases not matched to a gene: 5. The CDR3 length is 14 residues. CDR1 GTSNPN and CDR2 SVGIG come from the germline V gene (reference sequence). The chain's CDR3 is CAWGMGLAGDEQFF. For the CDR3, the DNA is TGTGCCTGGGGGATGGGACTAGCGGGAGATGAGCAGTTCTTC.

The chain's CDR3 is CASSLLGRGQPQHF. In DNA form, the CDR3 reads TGTGCCAGCAGTTTACTCGGTAGAGGTCAGCCCCAGCATTTT. The V and J genes are TRBV27 and TRBJ1-5, with D unclear. Trimming took off 2 bases at V and 6 bases at J, with 11 bases between the two ends. The CDR3 runs to 14 residues. Germline CDR1 and CDR2: MNHEY and SMNVEV (reference sequence).

V usage is TRBV14 and J usage is TRBJ2-3; D is possibly TRBD2 (5 bases). Germline V gene sequence: CDR1 SGHDN, CDR2 FVKESK. This CDR3 has 12 residues. With 2 bases removed from V and 10 bases from J, the gap between germline ends came to 10 bases. The CDR3 bases are TGTGCCAGCAGCCAACGGGAAGGGTCGCAGTATTTT. Its translation: CASSQREGSQYF.

This chain links TRBV2 with TRBJ2-2, with 7 bases matching TRBD1. The CDR3 length is 14 residues. The V segment lost 2 bases and the J segment 6 bases; nucleotides outside the gene matches: 3. Germline lookup yields CDR1 SNHLY and CDR2 FYNNEI. CDR3 nucleotides: TGTGCCAGCAGTGAACGGGGACAGTCCGGGGAGCTGTTTTTT. It encodes CASSERGQSGELFF.

The V and J genes are TRBV7-2 and TRBJ2-3, with D perhaps matching TRBD2 (5 bases). The V and J ends lost 3 bases and 0 bases respectively, with 13 bases between them. The length of the CDR3 is 16 residues. Germline loops: CDR1 SGHTA, CDR2 FQGNSA. CDR3 coding DNA: TGTGCCAGCAGCTTTGACCCGGCGGGCAGCACAGATACGCAGTATTTT. Its translation: CASSFDPAGSTDTQYF.

This rearrangement joins TRBV18 to TRBJ1-4; the match to TRBD1 covers 8 bases. Trimming cost V 6 bases and J 5 bases; bases outside gene matches: 2. The germline gives CDR1 KGHSH, CDR2 LQKENI. The CDR3 sequence is 13 residues long. The CDR3 spells CASSRDRNEKLFF. DNA for the CDR3: TGTGCCAGCTCTAGGGACAGGAATGAAAAACTGTTTTTT.

CDR3 nucleotides: TGTGCCAGCTCACCAGCTAGCGGGAGGTACGAGCAGTACTTC. This translates into CASSPASGRYEQYF. The chain links TRBV18 to TRBJ2-7; 11 bases match TRBD2. This CDR3 spans 14 amino acids. Per germline, CDR1 KGHSH and CDR2 LQKENI. The V gene end was trimmed by 2 bases and the J gene end by 4 bases; junction bases not matched to a gene: 1.

V usage is TRBV9 and J usage is TRBJ1-1, with D unclear. Trimming pared 0 bases from V and 5 bases from J, leaving 17 bases between. CDR1 SGDLS and CDR2 YYNGEE come from the germline V gene. CDR3 length: 16 amino acids. This CDR3 is CASSVASSGRGTEAFF. Here the CDR3 DNA reads TGTGCCAGCAGCGTAGCGTCAAGCGGACGGGGTACTGAAGCTTTCTTT.

The chain carries TRBV11-2 and TRBJ1-2, with 8 bases lining up with TRBD1. Germline trimming cut 4 bases from V and 7 bases from J; bases unmatched to any gene: 8. Germline V gene sequence: CDR1 SGHAT, CDR2 FQNNGV. The CDR3 loop spans 14 amino acids. The CDR3 reads CASSSQGAGAGYTF. The DNA for the CDR3 is TGTGCCAGCAGCTCGCAGGGGGCGGGGGCTGGCTACACCTTC. The variable domain in full, with the rest retrieved from reference TRBV11-2 and TRBJ1-2, is EAGVAQSPRYKIIEKRQSVAFWCNPISGHATLYWYQQILGQGPKLLIQFQNNGVVDDSQLPKDRFSAERLKGVDSTLKIQPAKLEDSAVYLCASSSQGAGAGYTFGSGTRLTVV.

In its sample, this clone was seen a few times. The J gene is TRBJ1-5, the V gene TRBV19, with D maybe TRBD1 (6 bases). The CDR3 extends over 15 amino acids. Germline V gene lookup returns CDR1 LNHDA and CDR2 SQIVND (reference sequence). Trimming removed 3 bases from V and 2 bases from J, with 11 bases in between. The CDR3 is CASSITGRGNQPQHF. CDR3 DNA: TGTGCCAGTAGTATCACAGGGAGGGGCAATCAGCCCCAGCATTTT.

The CDR3 coding sequence is TGCGCCAGCAGTGTGTCGACTAGCGGTTTTCACGGGGAGCTGTTTTTT. Translating it yields CASSVSTSGFHGELFF. This rearrangement joins TRBV10-1 to TRBJ2-2, with 9 bases that match TRBD2. The ends lost 4 bases at V and 7 bases at J; junction bases unmatched: 10. The CDR3 extends over 16 amino acids. Germline values: CDR1 WNHNN, CDR2 SYGVQD (reference sequence).

The CDR3 DNA sequence: TGTGCCAGCAGCTTAGCGCTGGAAAGAGGAGGCTACACCTTC. Translated, it gives CASSLALERGGYTF. This chain joins TRBV7-9 and TRBJ1-2; no definite D call. The CDR3 is 14 amino acids. Trimming cost V 0 bases and J 8 bases, with 13 bases left between them. Per the germline V gene, CDR1 is SEHNR and CDR2 is FQNEAQ (reference sequence).

The chain links TRBV2 to TRBJ1-3, with TRBD1 identical over 11 bases. Per germline, CDR1 SNHLY and CDR2 FYNNEI. V was clipped by 1 base and J by 2 bases; unmatched bases: 13. This CDR3 has 20 amino acids. CDR3 DNA: TGTGCCAGCAGTGAAGAGGCGGACAGGGGGCAATTACGGGCTGGAAACACCATATATTTT. This sequence encodes CASSEEADRGQLRAGNTIYF.

CDR3 DNA: TGTGCCAGCCGGGGGAGCTCCTATAATTCACCCCTCCACTTT. This codes for CASRGSSYNSPLHF. The chain couples TRBV2 to TRBJ1-6; weak D call: TRBD1 (5 bases). The CDR3 sequence is 14 residues long. The germline gives CDR1 SNHLY, CDR2 FYNNEI. Trimming removed 8 bases from V and 0 bases from J, with 8 bases in between.

The chain links TRBV2 to TRBJ1-5; 7 bases are a match to TRBD1. J lost 6 bases, V lost 4 bases, and 9 bases had no gene match. This CDR3 contains 15 residues. Per the germline V gene, CDR1 is SNHLY and CDR2 is FYNNEI. CDR3 amino acids: CASSAGTVPRQPQHF. In DNA form, the CDR3 reads TGTGCCAGCAGTGCCGGGACAGTTCCTCGTCAGCCCCAGCATTTT.

The chain uses TRBV28 and TRBJ1-1; 7 bases line up with TRBD1. Germline loops: CDR1 MDHEN, CDR2 SYDVKM. V lost 5 bases to trimming and J lost 1 base; unmatched junction nucleotides: 10. This CDR3 spans 16 amino acids. This CDR3 reads CASSMATGARNTEAFF. CDR3 in DNA: TGTGCCAGCAGTATGGCCACAGGGGCCAGGAACACTGAAGCTTTCTTT.

The chain employs TRBV6-5 and TRBJ2-2; 10 nucleotides line up with TRBD1. The CDR3 totals 15 residues. V trimming: 6 bases; J trimming: 4 bases; junction bases outside the gene matches: 5. Germline V gives CDR1 MNHEY, CDR2 SVGAGI. CDR3: CASRAGTGVTGELFF. The DNA for the CDR3 is TGTGCCAGCAGGGCCGGGACAGGGGTCACCGGGGAGCTGTTTTTT.

The chain uses TRBV11-2 and TRBJ2-3, with TRBD2 matching over 12 bases. There are 19 residues in the CDR3. Germline CDR1 is SGHAT and CDR2 is FQNNGV. After removal of 3 bases from V and 1 base from J, the junction contained 11 bases not matched to a gene. Here the CDR3 reads CASSFRTSGTTGGTDTQYF. The CDR3 nucleotides are TGTGCCAGCAGCTTTCGGACTAGCGGGACGACGGGCGGCACAGATACGCAGTATTTT.

J is TRBJ2-1 and V is TRBV7-2; D remains unclear. CDR3 size: 16 residues. Germline CDR1 is SGHTA and CDR2 is FQGNSA. The V end lost 1 base, the J end lost 0 bases, and 10 bases lay between the germline ends. The CDR3 here is CASSLVRLSSYNEQFF. In DNA form, the CDR3 reads TGTGCCAGCAGCTTAGTGAGGCTGAGCTCCTACAATGAGCAGTTCTTC. The full variable domain, in which reference TRBV7-2 and TRBJ2-1 provide the parts outside the CDR3, is GAGVSQSPSNKVTEKGKDVELRCDPISGHTALYWYRQSLGQGLEFLIYFQGNSAPDKSGLPSDRFSAERTGGSVSTLTIQRTQQEDSAVYLCASSLVRLSSYNEQFFGPGTRLTVL.